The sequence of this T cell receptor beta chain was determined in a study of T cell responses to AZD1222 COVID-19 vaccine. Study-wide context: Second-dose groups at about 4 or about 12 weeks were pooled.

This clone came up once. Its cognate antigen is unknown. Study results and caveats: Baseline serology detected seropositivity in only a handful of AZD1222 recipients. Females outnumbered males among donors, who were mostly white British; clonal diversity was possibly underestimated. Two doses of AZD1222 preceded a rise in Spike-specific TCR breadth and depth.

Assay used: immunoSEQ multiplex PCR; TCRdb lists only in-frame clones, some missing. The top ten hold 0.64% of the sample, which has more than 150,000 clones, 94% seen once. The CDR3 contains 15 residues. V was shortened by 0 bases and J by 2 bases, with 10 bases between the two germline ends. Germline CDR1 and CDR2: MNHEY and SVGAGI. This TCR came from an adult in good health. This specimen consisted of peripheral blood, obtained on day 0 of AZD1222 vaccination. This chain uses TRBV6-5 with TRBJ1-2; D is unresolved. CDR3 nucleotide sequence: TGTGCCAGCAGTTACTCGAAGGCAATGAACTATGGCTACACCTTC. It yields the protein CASSYSKAMNYGYTF.